One sample yielded the 3 T cell receptor beta chains listed below, sequenced in a study of response to subunit inactivated influenza vaccine. TCRdb analysed the RT-PCR reads with MiXCR anew, one entry per CDR3 protein. The repertoire includes 710,000 or so distinct CDR3 sequences, around 14% of them detected once, and approximately 10% sits in the top ten. Sequenced here: PBMCs from blood, sampled about 13 days after vaccination. The receptors shown here come from a man between 50 and 59 years old who received an inactivated influenza vaccine.

This clonotype has only a few counts. V and J are TRBV7-9 and TRBJ2-7; possibly TRBD1 or TRBD2 for D (5 bases each). From germline, CDR1 is SEHNR and CDR2 FQNEAQ (reference sequence). Between the trimmed V and J ends, which lost 4 bases and 6 bases, there was a span of 13 bases. This CDR3 is 13 amino acids long. This CDR3 is CASSSNPGTEQYF. CDR3 sequence (DNA): TGTGCCAGCAGCTCGAATCCGGGGACCGAGCAGTACTTC. The full variable domain, completed using reference TRBV7-9 and TRBJ2-7, is DTGVSQNPRHKITKRGQNVTFRCDPISEHNRLYWYRQTLGQGPEFLTYFQNEAQLEKSRLLSDRFSAERPKGSFSTLEIQRTEQGDSAMYLCASSSNPGTEQYFGPGTRLTVT.

The chain carries TRBV12-3 or TRBV12-4 and TRBJ2-4; tentative D call: TRBD2 (5 bases). V lost 6 bases and J lost 0, with 12 bases in between. The CDR3 extends over 15 amino acids. This chain's CDR3 is CASSPIGLAKNIQYF. The CDR3 bases are TGTGCCAGCAGCCCCATCGGACTAGCCAAAAACATTCAGTACTTC.

The chain carries TRBV12-3 or TRBV12-4 and TRBJ2-4; D perhaps matches TRBD1 (6 bases). V lost 5 bases to trimming and J lost 14 bases, with 22 bases between them. The CDR3 length is 14 residues. The CDR3 protein is CASSQHSTGGLEYF. The DNA for the CDR3 is TGTGCCAGCAGTCAACATTCGACAGGAGGCCTTGAGTACTTC.